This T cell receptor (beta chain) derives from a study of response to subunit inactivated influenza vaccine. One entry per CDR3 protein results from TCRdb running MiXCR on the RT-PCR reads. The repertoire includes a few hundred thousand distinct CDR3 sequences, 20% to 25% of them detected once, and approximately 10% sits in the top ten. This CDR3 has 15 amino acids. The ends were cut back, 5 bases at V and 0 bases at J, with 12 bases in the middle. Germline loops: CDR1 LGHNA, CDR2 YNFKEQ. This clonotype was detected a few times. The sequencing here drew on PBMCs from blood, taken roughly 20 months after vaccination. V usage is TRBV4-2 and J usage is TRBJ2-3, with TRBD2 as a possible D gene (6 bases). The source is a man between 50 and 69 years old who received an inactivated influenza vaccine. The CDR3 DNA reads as TGTGCCAGCAGCTCGGACTATACTAGCACAGATACGCAGTATTTT. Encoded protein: CASSSDYTSTDTQYF.